What follows is one T cell receptor beta chain and its context. The target of this receptor is not known. No base qualities exist here, and no much larger clone lies one base off it. The immunoSEQ Assay, a bias-controlled multiplex PCR, was used to amplify TCRbeta CDR3 regions from genomic DNA. For the original study's pipeline: Nucleated cell counts per sample were estimated from amplification of reference gene primers within the assay. To quantify the absolute abundance of each unique TCRbeta CDR3 rearrangement, sequence reads were collapsed and filtered. For each sample, productive Simpson clonality was calculated by taking the square root of Simpson's diversity index across productive rearrangements. TCRdb mirrors the immuneACCESS table, restricted to in-frame sequences. Some clones are absent from its copies; in checked studies, under half trace to an unresolved V gene, and the reason for the others is unknown. That table supplies the V and J calls and clone size; D and trimming were determined from the DNA. For this sample the table gives over 50,000 clones, of which 80% to 90% were detected only once. About 2.6% of the sample is in the top ten clones.

These data originate in a study of blood T cell repertoires in COVID-19 (TCRdb year 2020). Study-level background: Collaborator samples came from the United States, Italy and Spain and covered acute and convalescent phases of COVID-19. Where HLA class I and class II types were available, the types were taken from metadata supplied by the sample provider, not from assay-based typing. The prospective study material was composed of cDNA or gDNA derived from T cells, B-cell-depleted T cells, or PBMCs. Samples were obtained from the ongoing ImmuneRACE study (first 160 participants) and from roughly 1,300 subjects provided by 6 global collaborators. The repertoires were made available in a free public database intended to serve as a resource for research on the immune response to SARS-CoV-2. The sample metadata nearly always contained a de-identified subject ID, COVID-19 status, age in years and sex. Subjects who had been exposed to COVID-19, were actively infected with it, or had recovered from it provided the deeply sampled blood TCRbeta repertoires that made up the dataset.

Paper-wide results and their limitations: The quantity of clinical and demographic metadata differed by source and by participant and was supplied without curation.

The collaborating institutions used their own protocols to collect whole blood in K2EDTA tubes. For TCRbeta analysis, collaborator samples were shipped as frozen whole blood, as isolated PBMCs, or as DNA extracted from either sample type. In the germline V gene (reference sequence), CDR1 corresponds to SEHNR and CDR2 to FQNEAQ. The CDR3 spans 16 residues, from the cysteine through the phenylalanine. Of all the DNA, just the CDR3 is kept, 48 bases in frame from base 1. V drops 2 bases and J drops 3 bases, leaving 16 bases in between. This receptor was taken from a man in his forties or fifties with acute or convalescent COVID-19. The sample taken for sequencing was peripheral blood. The chain was built from TRBV7-9 and TRBJ1-1, and the D gene may be TRBD1, 6 bases matching. Here is the DNA: TGTGCCAGCAGCTTATGGCAGGGGAGTATGGACACTGAAGCTTTCTTT. It codes for CASSLWQGSMDTEAFF.